This record looks at one T cell receptor (beta chain) sequence and its context. The sample holds many counts of this clonotype. It lacks a known antigen. Base qualities are missing; no much larger clone stands one base away. For repertoire sequencing, the TCR beta CDR3 regions were amplified from RNA transcripts. A first-round RT-PCR used HTBI primers with the Qiagen OneStep RT-PCR kit, followed by a second-round multiplex PCR, size selection and purification. Libraries were sequenced paired-end with 100 bp reads on an Illumina HiSeq2000. Regarding the original processing steps: SOAPnuke was used to process the reads, throwing out any read that had adapters, had uncalled bases, had a mean Phred below 15, or lacked an exact constant-primer or identifier match. High-quality paired reads were merged with COPE v1.2.5. Each unique nucleotide sequence was treated as a clonotype, and MiTCR v1.1 was used to align the clonotypes to the IMGT TRB V, D and J references. The analysis was limited to V-J combinations with a frequency above 0.0001, which together covered about 99% of the repertoires. For each V-J combination, a TCR clonal expansion and chaos score was defined as F50 clonal expansion divided by the chaos observed in the TCRdist matrix. Welch's t-statistics and random forest were used to reduce features to more than ten V-J combinations, which were fed into a naive Bayes classifier. The similarity between thyroid and blood repertoires was quantified using the Morisita-Horn index. TCRdb reanalyzed the raw reads on its own, using fastp at Q25 for trimming and MiXCR for clone calling, and kept in-frame beta chains. All rows with the same CDR3 protein become a single entry with the most common DNA and genes. The V and J calls reflect TCRdb's pipeline rather than the authors' work. The sample profile shows about 590,000 distinct CDR3 sequences; approximately 35% of them were found once. Of the sample, 3.5% to 5% is held by the ten largest clones.

These data originate in a study of Graves' ophthalmopathy and Graves' hyperthyroidism (dated by TCRdb to 2016 to 2019). Some background on the complete study: A patient counted as having stable hyperthyroidism if there was no progression to ophthalmopathy within 18 months of follow-up. To tell Graves' ophthalmopathy apart from Graves' hyperthyroidism, and to predict which patients would progress to ophthalmopathy, the study relied on TCR beta repertoire signatures. In total, 135 blood samples were TCR-sequenced: 40 to 45 ophthalmopathy, some 80 hyperthyroidism and some 17 hyperthyroidism-to-ophthalmopathy patients. To explore V-J signatures that distinguish ophthalmopathy from hyperthyroidism, a discovery set of 100 patients was enrolled, made up of around 40 with ophthalmopathy and 57 with stable hyperthyroidism. An independent validation cohort was composed of fewer than 20 hyperthyroidism patients and approximately 15 patients who later progressed from hyperthyroidism to ophthalmopathy. In several hyperthyroidism patients, the T-cell repertoire of thyroid tissue was compared with the T-cell repertoire of blood. Once sampling was done, hyperthyroidism patients were given methimazole at a starting dose of 30 mg daily, while ophthalmopathy patients were given high-dose intravenous methylprednisolone.

Study-wide conclusions, independent of this receptor: In validation, the model predicted ophthalmopathy progression with roughly 68% sensitivity and 72% to 80% specificity; some twelve predicted patients were CT-confirmed with GO in a median of about 6.1 months. Sample size was not predetermined statistically, and investigators were not blinded to group allocation. Most expanded thyroid clonotypes with frequency above 0.001 were also detected in blood, suggesting blood repertoires may reflect the thyroid immune response. In cross-validation, the 13-signature model distinguished ophthalmopathy from stable hyperthyroidism with 87.88% sensitivity and 81% to 82% specificity, while in the test set the corresponding values were roughly 80% and 75%.

Hyperthyroidism patients were newly diagnosed, were aged 18 to 65 years, and had a disease duration under 2 months. Patients with other autoimmune diseases, uncontrolled infections, pregnancy or lactation were excluded from the study. Clinical symptoms, serum thyroxine, TRAb, thyroid ultrasound and orbital computed tomography were used for diagnosis. Total RNA was extracted with Trizol reagent and quality-checked on an Agilent 2100 Bioanalyzer. Trimmed from V: 4 bases; trimmed from J: 1 base; junction bases lacking a gene match: 6. Looking up the germline V gene (reference sequence) yields CDR1 SGHNT and CDR2 YYREEE. Reading from cysteine to phenylalanine, the CDR3 counts 15 amino acids. Kept here is only the CDR3 DNA, which spans 45 bases and is read in frame from base 1.

Sequencing was done on a sample of peripheral blood or thyroid tissue (not recorded which). This clonotype was sampled from an adult man with Graves' hyperthyroidism. Recombination linked TRBV5-4 to TRBJ2-7; TRBD2 fits 9 bases in the junction. CDR3 region: CASSIGLAPSYEQYF. The sequence in DNA is TGTGCCAGCAGCATCGGACTAGCGCCGTCCTACGAGCAGTACTTC.